This T cell receptor beta chain was observed in a study of OX40 agonist ivuxolimab in advanced cancers. Whole-study context: Patients were treated with intravenous ivuxolimab, dosed at 0.01 to 10 mg/kg and infused every 2 weeks. Males comprised 82.7% of the group, whose mean age was about 60 years (range roughly 23 to 90).

Assay used: immunoSEQ multiplex PCR; TCRdb lists only in-frame clones, some missing. The repertoire has some 68,000 clones, about nine tenths of them found once; the top ten carry 3.5% to 5%. Germline CDR1 and CDR2: SGHTA and FQGNSA. V was shortened by 5 bases and J by 0 bases, with 13 bases between the two germline ends. This CDR3 region has 16 residues. The sequencing here drew on CD4+ or CD8+ T cells sorted from blood, taken in a trial of the OX40 agonist ivuxolimab. This TCR was recovered from an adult with an advanced solid tumor such as melanoma, head and neck, liver or kidney cancer. The V gene is TRBV7-2, the J gene TRBJ1-4, with D possibly TRBD1 on 6 matching bases. CDR3 residues: CASSIRRGATNEKLFF. CDR3 nucleotide sequence: TGTGCCAGCAGCATACGCAGGGGAGCAACTAATGAAAAACTGTTTTTT.